This T cell receptor beta chain comes out of a study of cytomegalovirus exposure and HLA in healthy donors. Assay: immunoSEQ multiplex PCR; the TCRdb copy retains only in-frame clones and omits some. Here the sample spans more than 55,000 clones, 94% being singletons. The CDR3 sequence is 15 residues long. Per germline, CDR1 SGHDN and CDR2 FVKESK. Losses at the gene ends were 0 bases for V and 3 bases for J; bases not matched to a gene: 5. This sequence joins TRBV14 and TRBJ2-7; 7 nucleotides agree with TRBD1. The clonotype was recovered from a woman between 18 and 29 years old in good health and CMV-seronegative. The source material was PBMCs. In DNA, the CDR3 is TGTGCCAGCAGCCAAGACCGACAGGGTATCTACGAGCAGTACTTC. Amino acids: CASSQDRQGIYEQYF.